Following are 8 T cell receptor beta chains from one sample sequenced in a study of blood T cell repertoires in COVID-19. Generated by immunoSEQ multiplex PCR, the TCRdb table keeps only in-frame clones and is missing some. The sample contains about 250,000 clones, about 93% of which appear only once. The material sequenced was peripheral blood. The origin of the receptors is a man aged 25 to 40 with COVID-19, enrolled during active disease.

The genes are TRBV11-2 and TRBJ2-7; weak D call: TRBD1 (6 bases). This CDR3 has 13 amino acids. The germline V and J ends were trimmed by 0 bases and 3 bases, with 6 bases remaining between them. Germline-derived CDR1 and CDR2 are SGHAT and FQNNGV. The CDR3: CASSLDRGYEQYF. CDR3 DNA: TGTGCCAGCAGCTTAGACAGGGGCTACGAGCAGTACTTC.

V gene TRBV18 combines with J gene TRBJ1-1; 8 nucleotides align to TRBD1. The length of the CDR3 is 17 residues. The J segment lost 3 bases and the V segment lost 2 bases, leaving 11 bases of the junction unmatched. The V gene's germline CDR1 is KGHSH and CDR2 LQKENI. CDR3 sequence (DNA): TGTGCCAGCTCACCAGCCGGGACAGGATTGTCCTACACTGAAGCTTTCTTT. Translating gives CASSPAGTGLSYTEAFF.

This chain links TRBV7-3 with TRBJ1-1; possibly TRBD1 for D (5 bases). This CDR3 has 15 amino acids. From germline, CDR1 is SGHTA and CDR2 FQGTGA. Trimming stripped 1 base from V and 1 base from J, with 10 bases between. The CDR3 protein is CASSLSWQGNTEAFF. DNA for the CDR3: TGTGCCAGCAGCTTAAGTTGGCAGGGGAACACTGAAGCTTTCTTT.

The CDR3 spells CASSLVRGGAFF. The CDR3, as DNA: TGTGCCAGCAGCTTGGTACGAGGGGGAGCTTTCTTT. The chain combines TRBV5-6 with TRBJ1-1; TRBD1 is a possible D gene (6 bases). Germline-derived CDR1 and CDR2 are SGHDT and YYEEEE. The V and J ends lost 0 bases and 10 bases respectively, with 10 bases between them. The length of the CDR3 is 12 residues.

The V call is TRBV5-4, the J call TRBJ1-2; the match to TRBD1 covers 9 bases. This CDR3 spans 19 amino acids. V lost 0 bases, J lost 0 bases, and 12 bases stayed unmatched. Germline V gene data show CDR1 as SGHNT and CDR2 as YYREEE (reference sequence). The CDR3 bases are TGTGCCAGCAGCTTGGAGCCCACAGGGGGCCTTTTAGCTAACTATGGCTACACCTTC. This gives the protein CASSLEPTGGLLANYGYTF.

The V gene is TRBV10-3, the J gene TRBJ1-6; D ambiguous. CDR3 length: 15 amino acids. The germline CDR1 and CDR2 sequences are ENHRY and SYGVKD. V was shortened by 7 bases and J by 3 bases, with 13 bases between the two germline ends. CDR3 sequence: CAIKRGGDYNSPLHF. DNA of the CDR3: TGTGCCATCAAAAGAGGCGGTGACTATAATTCACCCCTCCACTTT.

The chain uses TRBV5-4 and TRBJ1-4; 8 bases are a match to TRBD1. Trimming removed 5 bases from V and 0 bases from J; junction bases left unmatched: 6. The CDR3 has 16 residues. Germline values: CDR1 SGHNT, CDR2 YYREEE (reference sequence). The CDR3 DNA follows: TGTGCCAGCAGTTTCAGGGGGCCCTCAACTAATGAAAAACTGTTTTTT. Translating it yields CASSFRGPSTNEKLFF.

V usage is TRBV19 and J usage is TRBJ2-2, with D possibly TRBD2 on 6 matching bases. Germline V gives CDR1 LNHDA, CDR2 SQIVND (reference sequence). This CDR3 is built from 15 residues. The V and J ends lost 6 bases and 4 bases respectively, with 15 bases between them. In nucleotides, the CDR3 is TGTGCCAGTAGCTTGGCGCAAGCGGGCACCGGGGAGCTGTTTTTT. Translating it yields CASSLAQAGTGELFF.